The clone carrying this T cell receptor (beta chain) was counted only a few times. Its specificity is unknown. This specimen belongs to a study of blood T cells in healthy people across ages. Trimming cost V 1 base and J 3 bases, with 12 bases left between them. Germline assignment: CDR1 LGHNA and CDR2 YNFKEQ. CDR3 size: 15 residues. Study findings and constraints: Older age coincided with a roughly linear decline in TCR beta diversity per million T cells.

Next came a second PCR, run for about 7 to 12 cycles, which used a sample-barcoded 5' primer along with a J-beta primer mix. TCRdb recomputed calls from the 5' RACE reads with MiXCR, one row per CDR3 protein. The profile shows 1.5 million to 2 million distinct CDR3 sequences, almost 35% of them singletons. This clonotype was obtained from a young woman in good health. The chain recombines TRBV4-2 with TRBJ1-2; the D is unclear. Specimen: blood. The CDR3 DNA reads TGTGCCAGCAGCCAAGTGGCCGATCTTTACTATGGCTACACCTTC. Its translation is CASSQVADLYYGYTF.